This paragraph reports one TCR beta chain. Its binding antigen is unknown. It has no much larger one-base neighbor in the sample; base qualities were not kept. This specimen comes from a study of beta chain features in type 1 diabetes (dated by TCRdb to 2016 to 2018). The study in broad terms: Mean age, gender distribution, total cell number and subset yield did not differ between patients and healthy donors. In the study, TCRB repertoires of sorted circulating CD4+ T cell subsets from recently diagnosed type 1 diabetes patients were compared with those of matched healthy donors. Naive and central memory subsets were obtained from all 28 donors, but regulatory and stem cell-like memory subsets were isolated from only 8 patients and 8 healthy donors. A total of approximately 110,000,000 sorted cells were examined across all samples, and a strong correlation was observed between cell number per subset and RNA yield.

The entire amount of isolated RNA was reverse transcribed using the High Capacity cDNA Reverse Transcription Kit, so the sequenced TCRB transcripts were expressed ones. Naive, central memory and regulatory T cell samples underwent deep immunoSEQ sequencing, averaging about 3.5 million total reads per sample. Sorted cells were lysed in RLT buffer, and RNA was extracted using DNase-treated RNeasy Micro or Mini kits according to cell number. To prevent cross-contamination, every cell subset was processed on its own, while patient and healthy donor samples were processed together. The immunoSEQ multiplex PCR was used to amplify TCRB sequences from cDNA, generating 87-bp fragments that spanned the CDR3 region. The amplicons were sequenced using the Illumina HiSeq platform. As for the original processing: PCR bias was computationally corrected using synthetic template baselines, reads within Hamming distance 2 were collapsed, and singletons that could not be merged were discarded. Reads were aligned against IMGT to assign V, D and J genes, CDR3 length and insertions or deletions at six rearrangement sites. Within each subset, clonotype counts were normalized to the number of sorted cells before true diversity and Gini coefficients were calculated with the tcR R package. Repertoire sharing was quantified using the overlap coefficient calculated on TCRB nucleotide sequences. Out-of-frame TCRB sequences from naive cells were analyzed to stand in for the pre-selection repertoire. TCRdb obtained this table from immuneACCESS and retained in-frame rearrangements with V and J assigned. These tables miss some clones; where compared with another copy, unresolved V genes account for less than half of the shortfall, and the remainder is unexplained. Clonal size and the V and J genes are those of that table, whereas D and trimming came from the DNA. This sample has over 650,000 clones in its table, and more than 12% of those were observed once. The ten largest make up approximately 0.043% of the sample.

A single peripheral blood draw of approximately 110 mL on average was collected from each donor into heparinised tubes. Using a panel that included CD45RO, CCR7, CD25, CD127, CD95 and CD27, naive, central memory, regulatory and stem cell-like memory CD4+ T cells were sorted on a BD FACSAria II. Purity was above 95% for every sorted population. PBMCs were separated immediately by Lymphoprep density gradient centrifugation and were stained directly, without being cultured. So that batch effects would be minimized, each experiment stained and sorted samples in pairs, pairing one healthy donor with one patient. Broader findings and caveats from the paper: Type 1 diabetes patients showed a moderate but significant shortening of TCRB CDR3 length in all four CD4+ subsets. The naive, central memory and regulatory TCRB repertoires appeared to resemble one another more closely among patients than among healthy donors. At VDJ recombination sites, patients with type 1 diabetes made fewer insertions and deleted more nucleotides, a pattern implying thymic rearrangement abnormalities. HLA sub-analyses involved small numbers of individuals, so any influence of HLA type on TCRB rearrangement remained unresolved. PCR may preferentially amplify shorter templates, but because patient and control samples were amplified and corrected together, any resulting skew would affect both groups equally. Because cDNA was sequenced instead of genomic DNA, activated cells with high expression could be over-represented, although the groups did not differ in activation or CD3 levels.

Relative to germline, V is missing 2 bases and J is missing 5 bases, with 8 bases of the junction outside any gene match. There are 15 amino acids in the CDR3, from cysteine to phenylalanine inclusive. Only CDR3 DNA remains: 45 bases, in frame from the first base. CDR1 and CDR2, looked up from the germline V gene, are SGHRS and YFSETQ. The chain links TRBV5-1 with TRBJ2-5, and TRBD1 matches 8 of the central bases. Sequencing input: naive CD4+ T cells from blood. The cell subset or site tag for this specimen amounts to: true naive CD4+ T cells. This TCR came from a man aged 18 to 30 with type 1 diabetes. The DNA reads as follows: TGCGCCAGCAGCTTCGACAGGGGCTCGGGGGAGACCCAGTACTTC. Its translation reads: CASSFDRGSGETQYF. The CDR3 plus the reference TRBV5-1 and TRBJ2-5 genes for the other parts give the full variable domain: KAGVTQTPRYLIKTRGQQVTLSCSPISGHRSVSWYQQTPGQGLQFLFEYFSETQRNKGNFPGRFSGRQFSNSRSEMNVSTLELGDSALYLCASSFDRGSGETQYFGPGTRLLVL.